These 25 T cell receptor beta chains were all obtained from the same sample, sequenced in a study of shared clonotypes between healthy human individuals. Method: immunoSEQ multiplex PCR; TCRdb's copy keeps in-frame clones and lacks some. The data hold hundreds of thousands of clones, with about 74% observed a single time. Sequencing input: memory CD4+ T cells sorted from blood. Indicated subset: CD45RA-negative fraction. These receptors were collected from a woman aged 25 to 39 in good health.

This clone was seen many times. The CDR3 nucleotides read TGCGCCAGCAGCTTCACTCCGGGACTAGCGGGAGAGCGGGAGCTGTTTTTT. Residues: CASSFTPGLAGERELFF. V and J are TRBV5-1 and TRBJ2-2; 14 bases fit TRBD2. Germline V CDR1 and CDR2: SGHRS, YFSETQ. J was trimmed by 9 bases and V by 2 bases; bases with no gene match: 9. This CDR3 comprises 17 residues. The full variable domain, rest sourced from reference TRBV5-1 and TRBJ2-2, is KAGVTQTPRYLIKTRGQQVTLSCSPISGHRSVSWYQQTPGQGLQFLFEYFSETQRNKGNFPGRFSGRQFSNSRSEMNVSTLELGDSALYLCASSFTPGLAGERELFFGEGSRLTVL.

This clone was detected a few times. The same CDR3 can be traced to other DNA sequences in this sample. V gene TRBV5-1 combines with J gene TRBJ2-6; D not resolved. V lost 7 bases, J lost 0 bases, and 8 bases lay in between. This CDR3 spans 14 amino acids. Germline CDR1 and CDR2: SGHRS and YFSETQ. For the CDR3, the DNA is TGCGCCAGCGGTGACCTCTCTGGGGCCAACGTCCTGACTTTC. It encodes CASGDLSGANVLTF.

This clone was observed once. The chain recombines TRBV5-4 with TRBJ2-2; no firm D call. Germline CDR1 SGHNT, CDR2 YYREEE (reference sequence). There are 13 residues in the CDR3. Between the trimmed V and J ends, which lost 5 bases and 9 bases, there was a span of 14 bases. CDR3 nucleotide sequence: TGTGCCAGCAGACACCCGGCCGGGCGGGAGCTGTTTTTT. Translation: CASRHPAGRELFF.

The J gene is TRBJ2-3, the V gene TRBV11-2; D gene ambiguous. Trimming left V 4 bases short and J 1 base short, with 6 bases between. The CDR3 loop spans 13 amino acids. Per the germline V gene, CDR1 is SGHAT and CDR2 is FQNNGV. CDR3: CASSSQRTDTQYF. The DNA for the CDR3 is TGTGCCAGCAGCTCTCAACGCACAGATACGCAGTATTTT.

The chain links TRBV30 to TRBJ1-3; no reliable D call. V lost 0 bases, J lost 5 bases, and 8 bases lay in between. There are 13 residues in the CDR3. Germline CDR1 reads GTSNPN; CDR2 reads SVGIG (reference sequence). CDR3 region: CAWSVTLRNTIYF. CDR3 in DNA: TGTGCCTGGAGTGTAACACTTCGAAACACCATATATTTT.

This clone was detected only once. V usage is TRBV6-1 and J usage is TRBJ1-5; no reliable D call. CDR3 length equals 13 residues. Germline V gives CDR1 MNHNS, CDR2 SASEGT. The V gene lost 4 bases and the J gene lost 1 base, with 5 bases spanning the gap. The CDR3 nucleotides are TGTGCCAGCAGTGGTGAGAGCAATCAGCCCCAGCATTTT. The encoded protein is CASSGESNQPQHF.

V is TRBV4-2 and J is TRBJ2-5; 7 bases are shared with TRBD2. The tail of the sequence fits TRBJ2-7 better, so the J call may be wrong. CDR1 and CDR2 (germline): LGHNA, YNFKEQ. The CDR3 extends over 14 amino acids. For the CDR3, the DNA is TGTGCCAGCACCGTCCGGGGAGGGCCCTACGAGCAGTACTTC. Amino acid sequence: CASTVRGGPYEQYF.

V and J are TRBV5-1 and TRBJ1-4; weak D call: TRBD1 (6 bases). The germline CDR1 and CDR2 sequences are SGHRS and YFSETQ. Trimming removed 6 bases at V and 8 bases at J, with 17 bases between. The CDR3 consists of 14 residues. The CDR3 bases are TGCGCCAGCACCCCGACAGGACTTGAGGAAAAACTGTTTTTT. Translation: CASTPTGLEEKLFF.

The chain is built from TRBV6-6 and TRBJ2-5, with TRBD2 matching over 12 bases. The CDR3 is 14 amino acids. Germline CDR1 MNHNY, CDR2 SVGAGI (reference sequence). The J segment lost 4 bases and the V segment lost 6 bases, leaving 3 bases of the junction unmatched. This CDR3 reads CASRETSGRETQYF. The CDR3 nucleotides are TGTGCCAGCAGGGAGACTAGCGGGAGAGAGACCCAGTACTTC.

The V call is TRBV4-2, the J call TRBJ2-3, with TRBD1 identical over 7 bases. V gave up 0 bases and J gave up 5 bases; unmatched junction bases: 5. CDR3 length: 15 amino acids. Germline loops: CDR1 LGHNA, CDR2 YNFKEQ. CDR3 sequence: CASSQETGWGDTQYF. The CDR3, as DNA: TGTGCCAGCAGCCAAGAGACAGGGTGGGGAGATACGCAGTATTTT.

The chain carries TRBV7-9 and TRBJ2-1, with 10 bases identical to TRBD1. This CDR3 has 16 amino acids. Losses at the gene ends were 6 bases for V and 0 bases for J; bases not matched to a gene: 5. CDR1 SEHNR and CDR2 FQNEAQ come from the germline V gene (reference sequence). CDR3 loop: CASSGQGGSSYNEQFF. The CDR3 DNA reads TGTGCCAGCAGTGGACAGGGGGGGAGCTCCTACAATGAGCAGTTCTTC.

The chain joins TRBV7-9 to TRBJ2-3; 8 bases are a match to TRBD2. The CDR3 has 16 amino acids. V trimming: 4 bases; J trimming: 7 bases; junction bases outside the gene matches: 13. The germline V gene has CDR1 SEHNR and CDR2 FQNEAQ (reference sequence). The CDR3, as DNA: TGTGCCAGCAGCTCTCCGCGGGGGGTACAGCACTATACGCAGTATTTT. It specifies CASSSPRGVQHYTQYF.

This rearrangement joins TRBV28 to TRBJ2-4; D gene ambiguous. Germline CDR1 is MDHEN and CDR2 is SYDVKM. Trimming removed 5 bases from V and 1 base from J, with 15 bases in between. The CDR3 contains 16 residues. The CDR3 coding sequence is TGTGCCAGCAGTGGACCCCGGATGTCGGCCAAAAACATTCAGTACTTC. Its translation is CASSGPRMSAKNIQYF.

This clone was counted only a few times. The genes are TRBV7-2 and TRBJ1-5, with TRBD1 identical over 7 bases. Germline trimming cut 5 bases from V and 5 bases from J; bases unmatched to any gene: 3. The germline V gene encodes CDR1 SGHTA and CDR2 FQGNSA. This CDR3 spans 13 amino acids. CDR3 nucleotides: TGTGCCAGCAGCCAGCAGGGGGATCAGCCCCAGCATTTT. Amino acid sequence: CASSQQGDQPQHF.

This chain joins TRBV28 and TRBJ1-2; D uncertain. This CDR3 has 14 amino acids. V was shortened by 3 bases and J by 6 bases, with 14 bases between the two germline ends. Germline CDR1 is MDHEN and CDR2 is SYDVKM. CDR3 nucleotide sequence: TGTGCCAGCAGTTTGACAACAGCTACCCATGGCTACACCTTC. Amino acids: CASSLTTATHGYTF.

The rearrangement joins TRBV13 to TRBJ1-1, with D possibly matching TRBD1 (5 bases). The CDR3 consists of 14 residues. V was cut by 4 bases and J by 4 bases, with 13 bases left in between. In germline, CDR1 is PRHDT, CDR2 FYEKMQ (reference sequence). Written as DNA, the CDR3 is TGTGCCAGCAGCTCTAACGGGGGTCTCACTGAAGCTTTCTTT. This sequence encodes CASSSNGGLTEAFF.

To note about this clone: This may stem from a read error, because a much larger clone lies one nucleotide away. This chain connects TRBV7-9 to TRBJ2-7; no reliable D call. Germline V gene data show CDR1 as SEHNR and CDR2 as FQNEAQ (reference sequence). The CDR3 extends over 11 amino acids. V shed 5 bases and J shed 4 bases, with 6 bases lying between them. The CDR3: CASSREYEQYF. Written as DNA, the CDR3 is TGTGCCAGCAGCCGAGAATACGAGCAGTACTTC.

The CDR3 DNA reads as TGTGCCAGCAGCTTAGGCCAAGACAGGGAGGTCAACTATGGCTACACCTTC. This gives the protein CASSLGQDREVNYGYTF. This chain links TRBV7-9 with TRBJ1-2; 7 bases agree with TRBD1. Trimming removed 1 base from V and 2 bases from J; junction bases left unmatched: 10. There are 17 residues in the CDR3. The V gene's germline CDR1 is SEHNR and CDR2 FQNEAQ (reference sequence).

This clone appeared many times. CDR3 residues: CASSEGVSYGYTF. The CDR3, as DNA: TGCGCCAGCAGTGAGGGGGTATCCTATGGCTACACCTTC. This chain links TRBV10-2 with TRBJ1-2; D not certain. Germline CDR1 WSHSY, CDR2 SAAADI. The CDR3 consists of 13 residues. The V and J ends lost 2 bases and 4 bases respectively, with 8 bases between them.

The rearrangement links TRBV6-1 to TRBJ2-4; D not resolved. The germline V gene encodes CDR1 MNHNS and CDR2 SASEGT. Trimming left V 8 bases short and J 4 bases short, with 6 bases between. The CDR3 loop spans 11 amino acids. CDR3 residues: CASDLKNIQYF. The CDR3 bases are TGTGCCAGCGACCTAAAAAACATTCAGTACTTC.

This rearrangement joins TRBV10-3 to TRBJ2-2; 9 bases are shared with TRBD1. J was trimmed by 3 bases and V by 8 bases; bases with no gene match: 4. Germline V gene lookup returns CDR1 ENHRY and CDR2 SYGVKD. This CDR3 has 14 amino acids. CDR3 bases: TGTGCCATCGGGGGACAGGGATACACCGGGGAGCTGTTTTTT. It yields the protein CAIGGQGYTGELFF.

The chain has TRBV10-1 and TRBJ2-3, with no clear D. This CDR3 comprises 15 residues. CDR1 is WNHNN, CDR2 SYGVQD, per germline (reference sequence). Trimming removed 4 bases at V and 2 bases at J, with 13 bases between. The CDR3 region is CASSGGQAHTDTQYF. The CDR3 bases are TGCGCCAGCAGTGGAGGCCAGGCGCACACAGATACGCAGTATTTT.

The CDR3 loop is CASSESTGTGGYNEQFF. CDR3 DNA sequence: TGTGCCAGCAGTGAGTCGACCGGGACAGGGGGATACAATGAGCAGTTCTTC. The rearrangement uses TRBV2 and TRBJ2-1; 11 nucleotides match TRBD1. Trimming took 3 bases from V and 4 from J; bases not matched to a gene: 8. The CDR3 sequence is 17 residues long. The germline V gene encodes CDR1 SNHLY and CDR2 FYNNEI. Looking up the rest from reference TRBV2 and TRBJ2-1 gives the full variable domain: EPEVTQTPSHQVTQMGQEVILRCVPISNHLYFYWYRQILGQKVEFLVSFYNNEISEKSEIFDDQFSVERPDGSNFTLKIRSTKLEDSAMYFCASSESTGTGGYNEQFFGPGTRLTVL.

CDR3 in amino acids: CSVFENEKLFF. CDR3 nucleotides: TGCAGCGTTTTTGAAAATGAAAAACTGTTTTTT. The genes are TRBV29-1 and TRBJ1-4; D gene uncertain. The V and J ends lost 5 bases and 5 bases respectively, with 6 bases between them. This CDR3 is 11 amino acids long. CDR1 is SQVTM and CDR2 is ANQGSEA in the germline V gene.

J is TRBJ1-2 and V is TRBV18, with a possible D match to TRBD1 (5 bases). This CDR3 comprises 15 residues. Looked up from germline, CDR1 is KGHSH and CDR2 is LQKENI. Trimming cost V 3 bases and J 4 bases, with 15 bases left between them. The CDR3 nucleotides read TGTGCCAGCTCACCCTTAGGGGAGGGGACCTATGGCTACACCTTC. Protein: CASSPLGEGTYGYTF.